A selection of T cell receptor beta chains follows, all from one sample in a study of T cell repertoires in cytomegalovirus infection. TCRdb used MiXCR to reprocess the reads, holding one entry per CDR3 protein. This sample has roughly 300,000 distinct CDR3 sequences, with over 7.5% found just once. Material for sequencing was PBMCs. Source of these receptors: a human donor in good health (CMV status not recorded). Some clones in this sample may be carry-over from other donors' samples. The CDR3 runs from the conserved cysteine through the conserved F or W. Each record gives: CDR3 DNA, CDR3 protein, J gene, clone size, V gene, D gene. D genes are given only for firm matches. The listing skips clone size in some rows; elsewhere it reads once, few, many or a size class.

CDR3 DNA: TGTGCCATCTCACGGCTGGGACTTGGAAACACCATATATTTT; CDR3 protein: CAISRLGLGNTIYF; J gene: TRBJ1-3; clone size: many; V gene: TRBV7-9; D gene: -
CDR3 DNA: TGTGCCAGCAGCTTAGCCATGGGACTCTCCTACAATGAGCAGTTCTTC; CDR3 protein: CASSLAMGLSYNEQFF; J gene: TRBJ2-1; clone size: many; V gene: TRBV7-2; D gene: -
CDR3 DNA: TGCAGTGCTTCTAGCGGGGAATGGAATGAGCAGTTCTTC; CDR3 protein: CSASSGEWNEQFF; J gene: TRBJ2-1; clone size: -; V gene: TRBV20-1; D gene: TRBD2
CDR3 DNA: TGTGCCAGCAGTTCTCCTAGCGGGAGTGAAGCAGATACGCAGTATTTT; CDR3 protein: CASSSPSGSEADTQYF; J gene: TRBJ2-3; clone size: few; V gene: TRBV28; D gene: TRBD2
CDR3 DNA: TGTGCCAGTAATACGGGGACAGTGAGCAATCAGCCCCAGCATTTT; CDR3 protein: CASNTGTVSNQPQHF; J gene: TRBJ1-5; clone size: few; V gene: TRBV19; D gene: TRBD1
CDR3 DNA: TGTGCCAGCAGCACCCCTCTGGGATTTCAAGAGACCCAGTACTTC; CDR3 protein: CASSTPLGFQETQYF; J gene: TRBJ2-5; clone size: many; V gene: TRBV14; D gene: -
CDR3 DNA: TGTGCCAGCAGCCCACCGGGTGAGGACGAGCAGTACTTC; CDR3 protein: CASSPPGEDEQYF; J gene: TRBJ2-7; clone size: once; V gene: TRBV7-9; D gene: -
CDR3 DNA: TGTGCCAGCAGCGTAGCAGTCGGGTTAGCGGGATATCAGGATACGCAGTATTTT; CDR3 protein: CASSVAVGLAGYQDTQYF; J gene: TRBJ2-3; clone size: few; V gene: TRBV9; D gene: TRBD2
CDR3 DNA: TGTGCCAGCGTGATAGGAGATACGCAGTATTTT; CDR3 protein: CASVIGDTQYF; J gene: TRBJ2-3; clone size: few; V gene: TRBV12-3/TRBV12-4; D gene: -
CDR3 DNA: TGTGCCAGCAGTTTAGGAGGGTTCAACTATGGCTACACCTTC; CDR3 protein: CASSLGGFNYGYTF; J gene: TRBJ1-2; clone size: -; V gene: TRBV28; D gene: -
CDR3 DNA: TGTGCCAGTAGTTTCCAGACAGGGGGCTCGGGGGAGCAGTTCTTC; CDR3 protein: CASSFQTGGSGEQFF; J gene: TRBJ2-1; clone size: many; V gene: TRBV19; D gene: TRBD1
CDR3 DNA: TGTGCCAGCAGCTTAAAGGCGGACAGGGCCTATGGCTACACCTTC; CDR3 protein: CASSLKADRAYGYTF; J gene: TRBJ1-2; clone size: many; V gene: TRBV7-2; D gene: TRBD1
CDR3 DNA: TGTGCCAGCACCTCGTTAGGGGGCAGGGCCGACGAGCAGTACTTC; CDR3 protein: CASTSLGGRADEQYF; J gene: TRBJ2-7; clone size: few; V gene: TRBV6-7; D gene: TRBD1
CDR3 DNA: TGTGCCAGCAGCAGGGACGGACAGAACACTGAAGCTTTCTTT; CDR3 protein: CASSRDGQNTEAFF; J gene: TRBJ1-1; clone size: many; V gene: TRBV11-3; D gene: -
CDR3 DNA: TGCGCCAGCAGCTACGGACTAGCGGGAGGTAGCTACGAGCAGTACTTC; CDR3 protein: CASSYGLAGGSYEQYF; J gene: TRBJ2-7; clone size: few; V gene: TRBV5-1; D gene: TRBD2
CDR3 DNA: TGTGCCAGCAGTGAAGCTACCAGGTCCCTCTATGGCTACACCTTC; CDR3 protein: CASSEATRSLYGYTF; J gene: TRBJ1-2; clone size: once; V gene: TRBV6-1; D gene: -
CDR3 DNA: TGTGCCAGTGGACAGGGCGGCCTTGTTACGCAGTATTTT; CDR3 protein: CASGQGGLVTQYF; J gene: TRBJ2-3; clone size: -; V gene: TRBV19; D gene: TRBD1
CDR3 DNA: TGTGCCAGCAGCCCCCGGGTTGGGGACAAGAACATTCAGTACTTC; CDR3 protein: CASSPRVGDKNIQYF; J gene: TRBJ2-4; clone size: -; V gene: TRBV9; D gene: -
CDR3 DNA: TGTGCCAGCAGCTTAACGCAGGTTACTGAAGCTTTCTTT; CDR3 protein: CASSLTQVTEAFF; J gene: TRBJ1-1; clone size: many; V gene: TRBV7-3; D gene: -
CDR3 DNA: TGTGCCAGCAGTAGAGGGCTGGGGGGGAGTTCACCCCTCCACTTT; CDR3 protein: CASSRGLGGSSPLHF; J gene: TRBJ1-6; clone size: -; V gene: TRBV27; D gene: -
CDR3 DNA: TGTGCCAGCAGCTTAATATCAGGGTCCGAGCAGTACTTC; CDR3 protein: CASSLISGSEQYF; J gene: TRBJ2-7; clone size: few; V gene: TRBV7-6; D gene: -
CDR3 DNA: TGCGCCAGCAGCTTGGCCGGGGTTAGCGGGTCATACAATGAGCAGTTCTTC; CDR3 protein: CASSLAGVSGSYNEQFF; J gene: TRBJ2-1; clone size: many; V gene: TRBV5-1; D gene: TRBD2
CDR3 DNA: TGCAGTGCTAGAGCGGGGGCGGCTGAAGCTTTCTTT; CDR3 protein: CSARAGAAEAFF; J gene: TRBJ1-1; clone size: few; V gene: TRBV20-1; D gene: -
CDR3 DNA: TGCGCCAGCAGCCAAGGACAACGAGTGAACACCGGGGAGCTGTTTTTT; CDR3 protein: CASSQGQRVNTGELFF; J gene: TRBJ2-2; clone size: many; V gene: TRBV4-1; D gene: -
CDR3 DNA: TGTGCCAGCAGTCAAGCCCAATCGACACGGCCGGAGACCCAGTACTTC; CDR3 protein: CASSQAQSTRPETQYF; J gene: TRBJ2-5; clone size: many; V gene: TRBV6-2/TRBV6-3; D gene: -
CDR3 DNA: TGCAGTGCTAGGGTCGGTCCCTATGGCTACACCTTC; CDR3 protein: CSARVGPYGYTF; J gene: TRBJ1-2; clone size: few; V gene: TRBV20-1; D gene: -
CDR3 DNA: TGTGCCAGCAGCAGGCTAGCGGGAGCCGGGGAGCTGTTTTTT; CDR3 protein: CASSRLAGAGELFF; J gene: TRBJ2-2; clone size: many; V gene: TRBV7-9; D gene: TRBD2
CDR3 DNA: TGCAGTGGGTGGCCAGGGCGGGAGACCCAGTACTTC; CDR3 protein: CSGWPGRETQYF; J gene: TRBJ2-5; clone size: many; V gene: TRBV20-1; D gene: -
CDR3 DNA: TGTGCCACCACGCTAGCGGGAGGGCCGTTTGAGCAGTTCTTC; CDR3 protein: CATTLAGGPFEQFF; J gene: TRBJ2-1; clone size: -; V gene: TRBV15; D gene: TRBD2
CDR3 DNA: TGCAGCGTTGAAGATCTAGCGCCTGGAACCGGGGAGCTGTTTTTT; CDR3 protein: CSVEDLAPGTGELFF; J gene: TRBJ2-2; clone size: -; V gene: TRBV29-1; D gene: -
CDR3 DNA: TGTGCCAGCAGTCTTGATACAGGGAAATACGAGCAGTACTTC; CDR3 protein: CASSLDTGKYEQYF; J gene: TRBJ2-7; clone size: -; V gene: TRBV12-3/TRBV12-4; D gene: -
CDR3 DNA: TGCAGCGTTTTAAGTGTCGTGGGGGACACTGAAGCTTTCTTT; CDR3 protein: CSVLSVVGDTEAFF; J gene: TRBJ1-1; clone size: few; V gene: TRBV29-1; D gene: -
CDR3 DNA: TGTGCCAGCAGTTCACCTCGCTCCTCTAATGAAAAACTGTTTTTT; CDR3 protein: CASSSPRSSNEKLFF; J gene: TRBJ1-4; clone size: -; V gene: TRBV6-5; D gene: -